This is a list of T cell receptor beta chains from one sample in a study of shared clonotypes between healthy human individuals. TCRdb keeps only in-frame clones here, not all; method: immunoSEQ multiplex PCR. The sample includes roughly 1.4 million clones, 98% of them seen just once. The material sequenced was naive CD4+ T cells sorted from blood. The origin of the receptors is a man younger than 45 in good health. Each CDR3 is given with its conserved first and last residue. A D gene is named only where the DNA matches it firmly. Some rows have no size entry. The others give once, few or many, or a class for an expanded clone.

TRBV7-3	TRBJ2-3	.	.	TGTGCCAGCACCACGAGGTCGGGGAGTACGCAGTATTTT	CASTTRSGSTQYF
TRBV11-3	TRBJ2-2	.	.	TGTGCCAGCAGCGGCCGGGACAGGTTAGCGGGAGCGAACACCGGGGAGCTGTTTTTT	CASSGRDRLAGANTGELFF
TRBV7-2	TRBJ2-7	.	TRBD1	TGTGCCAGCAGCTTAGTGTCGACAGGGGGCTACGAGCAGTACTTC	CASSLVSTGGYEQYF
TRBV1	TRBJ2-3	.	.	TGCACCAGCAGCCAGACTGGGGGAGGGGGCACAGATACGCAGTATTTT	CTSSQTGGGGTDTQYF
TRBV5-4	TRBJ2-5	.	.	TGTGCCAGCAGCTTGTTATTGTCACAAGGGGCAAAAGAGACCCAGTACTTC	CASSLLLSQGAKETQYF
TRBV27	TRBJ2-1	.	TRBD1	TGTGCCAGCAGTCAGCCGGACAGGGGACCCCTCGGTGAGCAGTTCTTC	CASSQPDRGPLGEQFF
TRBV2	TRBJ1-5	.	.	TGTGCCAGCAGTTACTGGACTGGGCAGCCCCAGCATTTT	CASSYWTGQPQHF
TRBV6-6	TRBJ2-7	.	.	TGTGCCAGCAGTGGGGGAACGTTCTACGAGCAGTACTTC	CASSGGTFYEQYF
TRBV5-1	TRBJ2-1	.	.	TGCGCCAGCAGCCTCACCCGACCCAGCTCCTACAATGAGCAGTTCTTC	CASSLTRPSSYNEQFF
TRBV11-3	TRBJ2-1	.	.	TGTGCCAGCAGCTTAGCCACGTACAATGAGCAGTTCTTC	CASSLATYNEQFF
TRBV11-3	TRBJ2-1	.	.	TGTGCCAGCAGCTTCAAAGGTGGGGCCTCCGTCTACAATGAGCAGTTCTTC	CASSFKGGASVYNEQFF
TRBV9	TRBJ1-4	.	TRBD1	TGTGCCAGCAGCACAGGACAGGGCGAAAAACTGTTTTTT	CASSTGQGEKLFF
TRBV19	TRBJ2-5	.	TRBD1	TGTGCCAGTAGTGCCCGTAGGACAGGACAAGAGACCCAGTACTTC	CASSARRTGQETQYF
TRBV27	TRBJ2-7	.	TRBD2	TGTGCCAGCAGTACCCTACGAGCGGGAGGGCCTAACGAGCAGTACTTC	CASSTLRAGGPNEQYF
TRBV18	TRBJ2-5	.	.	TGTGCCAGCTCACCACCGTCGGGCGGAGTCGGGACCCAGTACTTC	CASSPPSGGVGTQYF
TRBV7-9	TRBJ2-5	.	TRBD2	TGTGCCAGCAGCCGTCAGACTAGCGGGAGGCACCAAGAGACCCAGTACTTC	CASSRQTSGRHQETQYF
TRBV5-1	TRBJ2-1	.	.	TGCGCCAGCAGCTTTTGGGGGAATGAGCAGTTCTTC	CASSFWGNEQFF
TRBV11-3	TRBJ2-2	.	.	TGTGCCAGCAGCTTACTGGGGAGCGGAACCGGGGAGCTGTTTTTT	CASSLLGSGTGELFF
TRBV5-4	TRBJ2-7	.	TRBD1	TGTGCCAGCAGCATTTCCGGGACAGGGTCCTACGAGCAGTACTTC	CASSISGTGSYEQYF
TRBV30	TRBJ1-1	.	.	TGTGCCTGGAGTGTAGGAAGGAGCACTGAAGCTTTCTTT	CAWSVGRSTEAFF
TRBV5-1	TRBJ2-3	.	TRBD2	TGCGCCAGCAGCTTGGCCCGGACTAGCGGGGTTCGGGATACGCAGTATTTT	CASSLARTSGVRDTQYF
TRBV29-1	TRBJ2-5	many	TRBD2	TGCAGCGTTGAATTGTCTAGCGGGCGGCAAGAGACCCAGTACTTC	CSVELSSGRQETQYF
TRBV19	TRBJ2-1	once	TRBD2	TGTGCCAGTAGTATAGTGAGCGGGAGTCTAAGTAATGAGCAGTTCTTC	CASSIVSGSLSNEQFF
TRBV27	TRBJ2-3	.	TRBD2	TGTGCCAGCAGGGGCGGGAGTCCCCTCAGTAGCACAGATACGCAGTATTTT	CASRGGSPLSSTDTQYF
TRBV7-2	TRBJ1-2	.	.	TGTGCCAGCAGCTTAGAATTCAGGGGCTACACCTTC	CASSLEFRGYTF
TRBV7-8	TRBJ2-7	.	TRBD2	TGTGCCAGCAGCCCCCTGGCGGGAGGCCGTTACGAGCAGTACTTC	CASSPLAGGRYEQYF
TRBV5-1	TRBJ1-5	.	.	TGCGCCAGCAGTTTGGGGACGGGTCAGCCCCAGCATTTT	CASSLGTGQPQHF
TRBV9	TRBJ1-5	.	.	TGTGCCAGCAGCGTAGATCCGTCAGGCAATCAGCCCCAGCATTTT	CASSVDPSGNQPQHF
TRBV7-9	TRBJ2-1	once	.	TGTGCCAGCAGCCCTAGCGTAGCCAACAATGAGCAGTTCTTC	CASSPSVANNEQFF
TRBV18	TRBJ1-2	once	.	TGTGCCAGCTCACCTTTGGGGAACCCCGATTATGGCTACACCTTC	CASSPLGNPDYGYTF
TRBV6-5	TRBJ2-2	.	.	TGTGCCAGCAGTTACCGGGGGACCGGGGAGCTGTTTTTT	CASSYRGTGELFF
TRBV19	TRBJ1-4	.	TRBD1	TGTGCCAGTAGAAACACAGGGGGTGATGAAAAACTGTTTTTT	CASRNTGGDEKLFF
TRBV9	TRBJ2-3	.	.	TGTGCCAGCAGCTCCCGTGGGGGGCGGGAGATGACAGATACGCAGTATTTT	CASSSRGGREMTDTQYF
TRBV19	TRBJ2-3	.	TRBD2	TGTGCCAGTAGCCCCCGGGGAGGGCCGTCAGATACGCAGTATTTT	CASSPRGGPSDTQYF
TRBV5-1	TRBJ1-1	.	.	TGCGCCAGCAGCACATTGGGGACGGTTAACACTGAAGCTTTCTTT	CASSTLGTVNTEAFF
TRBV9	TRBJ2-3	.	TRBD1	TGTGCCAGCAGCGTAGGGACAGGGAGTACAGATACGCAGTATTTT	CASSVGTGSTDTQYF
TRBV7-9	TRBJ2-2	.	TRBD2	TGTGCCAGCAGCTTTCTAGCGGGAGGCATCGGGGAGCTGTTTTTT	CASSFLAGGIGELFF
TRBV18	TRBJ2-7	once	.	TGTGCCAGCTCACCACCGTCAAACCTGCTTTACGAGCAGTACTTC	CASSPPSNLLYEQYF
TRBV11-3	TRBJ2-3	.	TRBD2	TGTGCCAGCAGCCCGGGAGGGATTGGCACAGATACGCGGTATTTT	CASSPGGIGTDTRYF
TRBV5-1	TRBJ2-7	.	.	TGCGCCAGCAGCGTGGACATCCTAAACCCCGCTTACGAGCAGTACTTC	CASSVDILNPAYEQYF
TRBV11-3	TRBJ2-1	.	TRBD2	TGTGCCAGCAGCCCAGGGACTAGCGGGAGCTCCTACAATGAGCAGTTCTTC	CASSPGTSGSSYNEQFF
TRBV13	TRBJ2-7	.	TRBD2	TGTGCCACCGAAAAGGGCAGGATACTAGCGAATAACGCCTACGAGCAGTACTTC	CATEKGRILANNAYEQYF
TRBV29-1	TRBJ1-2	.	TRBD1	TGCAGCGCGACAGGGGACTATGGCTACACCTTC	CSATGDYGYTF
TRBV5-1	TRBJ2-1	once	TRBD2	TGCGCCAGCAGCCTCGGGACTAGCGTCCTTGGGTACAATGAGCAGTTCTTC	CASSLGTSVLGYNEQFF
TRBV5-1	TRBJ1-3	.	.	TGCGCCAGCAGCCCTGAGGTGGCTGGAAACACCATATATTTT	CASSPEVAGNTIYF
TRBV18	TRBJ1-1	.	TRBD1	TGTGCCAGCTCACCAACAGGGGCAGACACTGAAGCTTTCTTT	CASSPTGADTEAFF
TRBV5-1	TRBJ2-1	.	TRBD2	TGCGCCAGCAGCCCCGGACTAGCGGGTTCAAGCTCCTACAATGAGCAGTTCTTC	CASSPGLAGSSSYNEQFF
TRBV28	TRBJ2-7	.	TRBD1	TGTGCCAGCAGTTTTCACGGACAGGGCTTGGACGAGCAGTACTTC	CASSFHGQGLDEQYF
TRBV7-2	TRBJ2-2	.	TRBD2	TGTGCCAGCAGCTTAGCCTTACTACTAGCGGGAGGGCCTAGTACCGGGGAGCTGTTTTTT	CASSLALLLAGGPSTGELFF